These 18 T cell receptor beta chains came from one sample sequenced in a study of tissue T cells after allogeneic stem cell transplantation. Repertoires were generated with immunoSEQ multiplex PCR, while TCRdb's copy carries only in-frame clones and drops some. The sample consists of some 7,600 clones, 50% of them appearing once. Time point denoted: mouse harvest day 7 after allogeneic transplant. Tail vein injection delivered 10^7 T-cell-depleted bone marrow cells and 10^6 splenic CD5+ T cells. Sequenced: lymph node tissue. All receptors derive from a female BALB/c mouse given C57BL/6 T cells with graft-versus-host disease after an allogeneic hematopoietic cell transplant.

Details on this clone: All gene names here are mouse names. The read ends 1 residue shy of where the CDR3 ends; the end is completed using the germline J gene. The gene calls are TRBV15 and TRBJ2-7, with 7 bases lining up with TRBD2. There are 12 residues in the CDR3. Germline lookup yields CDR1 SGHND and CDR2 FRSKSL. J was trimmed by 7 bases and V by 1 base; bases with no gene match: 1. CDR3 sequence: CASSLDWGEQYF. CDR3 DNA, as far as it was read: TGTGCCAGCAGTTTAGACTGGGGCGAACAGTAC.

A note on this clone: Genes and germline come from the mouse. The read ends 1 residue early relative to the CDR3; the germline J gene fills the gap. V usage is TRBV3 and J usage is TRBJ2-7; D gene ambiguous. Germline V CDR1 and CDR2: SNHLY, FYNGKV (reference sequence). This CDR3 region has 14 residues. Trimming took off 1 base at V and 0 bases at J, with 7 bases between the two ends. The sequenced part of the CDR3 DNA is TGTGCCAGCAGCTTAGGAGGGAGCTCCTATGAACAGTAC. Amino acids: CASSLGGSSYEQY. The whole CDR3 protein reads CASSLGGSSYEQYF.

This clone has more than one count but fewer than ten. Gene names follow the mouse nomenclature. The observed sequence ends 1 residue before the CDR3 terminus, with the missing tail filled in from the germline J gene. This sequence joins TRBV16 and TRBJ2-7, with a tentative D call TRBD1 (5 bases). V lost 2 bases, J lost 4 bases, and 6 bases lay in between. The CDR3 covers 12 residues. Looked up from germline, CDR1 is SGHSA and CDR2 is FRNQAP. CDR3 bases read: TGTGCAAGCAGCTTAAGACAGTATGAACAGTAC. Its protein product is CASSLRQYEQY. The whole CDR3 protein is CASSLRQYEQYF.

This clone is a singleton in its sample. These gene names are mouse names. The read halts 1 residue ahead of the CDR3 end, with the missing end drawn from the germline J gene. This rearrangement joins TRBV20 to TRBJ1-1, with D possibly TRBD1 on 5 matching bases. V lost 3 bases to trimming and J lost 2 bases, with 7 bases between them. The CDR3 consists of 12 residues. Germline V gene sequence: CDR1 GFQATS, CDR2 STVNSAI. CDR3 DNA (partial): TGTGGTGCTAGAAGGGACAACACAGAAGTCTTC. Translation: CGARRDNTEVF. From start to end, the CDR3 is CGARRDNTEVFF.

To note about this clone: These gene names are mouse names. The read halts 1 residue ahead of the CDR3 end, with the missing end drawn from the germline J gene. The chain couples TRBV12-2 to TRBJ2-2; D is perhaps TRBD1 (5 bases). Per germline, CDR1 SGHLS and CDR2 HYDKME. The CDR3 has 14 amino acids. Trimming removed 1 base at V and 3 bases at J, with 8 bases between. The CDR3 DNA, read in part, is TGTGCCAGCTCTCTTTTGACAGACACCGGGCAGCTCTAC. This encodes CASSLLTDTGQLY. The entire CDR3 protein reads CASSLLTDTGQLYF.

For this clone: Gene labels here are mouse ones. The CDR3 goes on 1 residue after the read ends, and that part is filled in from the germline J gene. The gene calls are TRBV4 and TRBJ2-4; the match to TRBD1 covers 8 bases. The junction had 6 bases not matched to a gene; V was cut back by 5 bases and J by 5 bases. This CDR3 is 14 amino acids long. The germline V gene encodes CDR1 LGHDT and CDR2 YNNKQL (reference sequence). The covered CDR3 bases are TGTGCCAGCAGCCCGACAGGGGTGCGAAACACCTTGTAC. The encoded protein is CASSPTGVRNTLY. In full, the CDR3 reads CASSPTGVRNTLYF.

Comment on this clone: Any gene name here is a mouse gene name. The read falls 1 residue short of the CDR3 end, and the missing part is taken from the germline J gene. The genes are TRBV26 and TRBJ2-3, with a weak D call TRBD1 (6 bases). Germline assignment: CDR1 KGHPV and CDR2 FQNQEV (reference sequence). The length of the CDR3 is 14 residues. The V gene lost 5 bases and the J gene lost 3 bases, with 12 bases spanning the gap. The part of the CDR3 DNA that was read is TGTGCCAGCAGTTTCTCCGGGACAGCAGAAACGCTGTAT. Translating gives CASSFSGTAETLY. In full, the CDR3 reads CASSFSGTAETLYF.

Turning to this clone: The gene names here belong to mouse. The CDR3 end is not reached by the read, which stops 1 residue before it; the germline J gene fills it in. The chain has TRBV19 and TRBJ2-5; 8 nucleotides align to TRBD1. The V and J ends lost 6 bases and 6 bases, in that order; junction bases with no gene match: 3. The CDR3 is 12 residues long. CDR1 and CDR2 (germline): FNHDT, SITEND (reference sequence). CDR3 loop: CASTRDRDTQYF. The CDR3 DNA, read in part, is TGTGCCAGCACTCGGGACAGGGACACCCAGTAC.

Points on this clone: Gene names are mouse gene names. The part of the CDR3 DNA that was read is TGTGCCAGCAGTTTTCCAGGATACTATGAACAGTAC. This gives the protein CASSFPGYYEQY. The entire CDR3 protein is CASSFPGYYEQYF. The chain joins TRBV15 to TRBJ2-7; D gene ambiguous. With the read ending 1 residue before the CDR3 end, the germline J gene is used to fill in that end. Germline CDR1 reads SGHND; CDR2 reads FRSKSL. V was pared by 3 bases and J by 3 bases, with 9 bases between. This CDR3 is 13 amino acids long.

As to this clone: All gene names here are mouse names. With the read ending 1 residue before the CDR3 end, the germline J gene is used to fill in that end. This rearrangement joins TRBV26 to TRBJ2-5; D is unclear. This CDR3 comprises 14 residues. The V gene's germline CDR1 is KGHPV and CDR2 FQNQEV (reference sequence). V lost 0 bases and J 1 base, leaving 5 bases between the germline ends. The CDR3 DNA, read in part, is TGTGCCAGCAGTCTGTCTCCGTACCAAGACACCCAGTAC. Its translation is CASSLSPYQDTQY. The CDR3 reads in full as CASSLSPYQDTQYF.

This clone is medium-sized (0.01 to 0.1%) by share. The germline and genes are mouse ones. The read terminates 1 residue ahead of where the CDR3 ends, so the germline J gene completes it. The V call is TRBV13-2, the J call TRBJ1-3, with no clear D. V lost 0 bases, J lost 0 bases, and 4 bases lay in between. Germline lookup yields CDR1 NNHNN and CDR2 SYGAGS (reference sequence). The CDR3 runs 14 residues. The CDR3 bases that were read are TGTGCCAGCGGTGATGCCAGTTCTGGAAATACGCTCTAT. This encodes CASGDASSGNTLY. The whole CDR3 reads CASGDASSGNTLYF.

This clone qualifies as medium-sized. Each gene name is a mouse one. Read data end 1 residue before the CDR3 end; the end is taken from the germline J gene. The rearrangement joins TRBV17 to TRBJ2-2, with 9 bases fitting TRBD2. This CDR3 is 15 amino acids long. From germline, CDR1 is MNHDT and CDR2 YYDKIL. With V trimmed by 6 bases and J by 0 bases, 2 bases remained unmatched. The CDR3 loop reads CASSPGGANTGQLYF. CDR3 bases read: TGTGCTAGCAGCCCTGGGGGGGCAAACACCGGGCAGCTCTAC.

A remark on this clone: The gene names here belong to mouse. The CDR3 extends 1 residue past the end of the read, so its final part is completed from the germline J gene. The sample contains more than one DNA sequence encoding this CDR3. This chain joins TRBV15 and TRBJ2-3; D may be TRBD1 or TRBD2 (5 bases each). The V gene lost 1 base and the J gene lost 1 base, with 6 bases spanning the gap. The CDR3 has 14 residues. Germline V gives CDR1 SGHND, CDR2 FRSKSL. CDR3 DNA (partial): TGTGCCAGCAGTTTAGGGGGCGGTGCAGAAACGCTGTAT. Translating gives CASSLGGGAETLY. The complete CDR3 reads CASSLGGGAETLYF.

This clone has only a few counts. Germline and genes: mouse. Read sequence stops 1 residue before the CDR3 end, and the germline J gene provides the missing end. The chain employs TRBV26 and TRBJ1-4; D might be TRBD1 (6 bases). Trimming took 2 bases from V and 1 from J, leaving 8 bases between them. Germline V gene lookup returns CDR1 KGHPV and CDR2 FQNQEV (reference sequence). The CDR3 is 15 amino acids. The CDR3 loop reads CASSLGRGSNERLFF. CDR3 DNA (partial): TGTGCCAGCAGTCTGGGCAGGGGTTCCAACGAAAGATTATTT.

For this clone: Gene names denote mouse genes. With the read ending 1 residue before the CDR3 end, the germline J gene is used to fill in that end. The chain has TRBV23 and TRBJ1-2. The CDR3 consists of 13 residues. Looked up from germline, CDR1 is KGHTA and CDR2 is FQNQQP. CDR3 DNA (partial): TGCTCCAGCAGTCAAGGAACAAACTCCGACTACACC. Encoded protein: CSSSQGTNSDYT. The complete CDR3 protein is CSSSQGTNSDYTF.

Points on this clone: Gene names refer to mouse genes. Here the CDR3 reads CASRDRNSDYTF. The part of the CDR3 DNA that was read is TGTGCCAGCAGGGACAGAAACTCCGACTACACC. The chain has TRBV3 and TRBJ1-2, with D possibly matching TRBD1 (6 bases). The read gets to within 1 residue of the CDR3 end, and the germline J gene fills in the rest. Trimming shortened V by 6 bases and J by 1 base, and 6 bases separated the two germline ends. Germline CDR1 is SNHLY and CDR2 is FYNGKV (reference sequence). The CDR3 spans 12 residues.

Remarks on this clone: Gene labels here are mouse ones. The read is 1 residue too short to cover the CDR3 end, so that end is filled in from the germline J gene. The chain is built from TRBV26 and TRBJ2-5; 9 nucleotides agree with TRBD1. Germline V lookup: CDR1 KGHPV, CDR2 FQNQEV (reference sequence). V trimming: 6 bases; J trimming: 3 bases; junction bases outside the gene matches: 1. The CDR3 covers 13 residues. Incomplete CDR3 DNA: TGTGCCAGCAGCGGGACAGGGCAAGACACCCAGTAC. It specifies CASSGTGQDTQY. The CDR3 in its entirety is CASSGTGQDTQYF.

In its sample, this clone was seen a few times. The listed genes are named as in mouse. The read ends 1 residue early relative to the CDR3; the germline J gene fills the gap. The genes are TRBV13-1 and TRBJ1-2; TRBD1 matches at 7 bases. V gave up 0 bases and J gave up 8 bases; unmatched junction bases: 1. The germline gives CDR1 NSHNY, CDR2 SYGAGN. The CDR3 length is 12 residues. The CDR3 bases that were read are TGTGCCAGCAGTGATGGACAGGGAGACTACACC. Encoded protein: CASSDGQGDYT. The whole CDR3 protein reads CASSDGQGDYTF.